The rows below give T cell receptor beta chains drawn from one sample of a study of blood T cell repertoires in COVID-19. Clones were sequenced by immunoSEQ multiplex PCR, and TCRdb holds only the in-frame ones, with some missing. The sample carries fewer than 20,000 clones, 88% recorded once. Sequenced input: peripheral blood. Receptors were obtained from a man between 40 and 49 years old with active COVID-19. Both conserved end residues are part of each CDR3. The D gene is left open where the match is weak. Clone size is not always given. Where it is, it says once, few, many or a class for expanded clones.

clone size	D gene	V gene	J gene	CDR3 protein	CDR3 DNA
NA	NA	TRBV4-1	TRBJ2-3	CASSHPVTDTQYF	TGCGCCAGCAGCCACCCAGTCACAGATACGCAGTATTTT
once	TRBD1	TRBV5-4	TRBJ1-6	CAGTTGGVSPLHF	TGTGCCGGGACGACAGGGGGCGTTTCACCCCTCCACTTT
NA	TRBD1	TRBV7-9	TRBJ1-4	CASSLGWGQANEKLFF	TGTGCCAGCAGCTTAGGATGGGGACAGGCTAATGAAAAACTGTTTTTT
few	NA	TRBV5-4	TRBJ2-7	CASNILGYGHYEQYF	TGTGCCAGCAATATACTGGGATACGGACACTACGAGCAGTACTTC
NA	NA	TRBV28	TRBJ2-5	CASRRGRGFQETQYF	TGTGCCAGCAGACGCGGCAGGGGATTCCAAGAGACCCAGTACTTC
NA	TRBD1	TRBV6-6	TRBJ1-6	CASSYGTGGRNSPLHF	TGTGCCAGCAGTTATGGGACAGGGGGCAGAAATTCACCCCTCCACTTT
NA	TRBD2	TRBV9	TRBJ2-5	CASSVTSGYQETQYF	TGTGCCAGCAGCGTAACTAGCGGCTACCAAGAGACCCAGTACTTC
NA	NA	TRBV7-2	TRBJ1-5	CASSLAQGSGQPQHF	TGTGCCAGCAGCTTAGCGCAGGGTTCCGGCCAGCCCCAGCATTTT
once	NA	TRBV12-3/TRBV12-4	TRBJ2-1	CASSLRGLFEQFF	TGTGCCAGCAGCCTTCGGGGACTTTTTGAGCAGTTCTTC
NA	TRBD1	TRBV5-1	TRBJ2-7	CASSSSTGGSFHSYEQYF	TGCGCCAGCAGCTCCTCGACAGGGGGCTCTTTTCACTCCTACGAGCAGTACTTC
large	NA	TRBV18	TRBJ1-1	CASSPPFQDGYFEGEAFF	TGTGCCAGCTCACCCCCGTTCCAGGACGGTTACTTCGAGGGTGAAGCTTTCTTT